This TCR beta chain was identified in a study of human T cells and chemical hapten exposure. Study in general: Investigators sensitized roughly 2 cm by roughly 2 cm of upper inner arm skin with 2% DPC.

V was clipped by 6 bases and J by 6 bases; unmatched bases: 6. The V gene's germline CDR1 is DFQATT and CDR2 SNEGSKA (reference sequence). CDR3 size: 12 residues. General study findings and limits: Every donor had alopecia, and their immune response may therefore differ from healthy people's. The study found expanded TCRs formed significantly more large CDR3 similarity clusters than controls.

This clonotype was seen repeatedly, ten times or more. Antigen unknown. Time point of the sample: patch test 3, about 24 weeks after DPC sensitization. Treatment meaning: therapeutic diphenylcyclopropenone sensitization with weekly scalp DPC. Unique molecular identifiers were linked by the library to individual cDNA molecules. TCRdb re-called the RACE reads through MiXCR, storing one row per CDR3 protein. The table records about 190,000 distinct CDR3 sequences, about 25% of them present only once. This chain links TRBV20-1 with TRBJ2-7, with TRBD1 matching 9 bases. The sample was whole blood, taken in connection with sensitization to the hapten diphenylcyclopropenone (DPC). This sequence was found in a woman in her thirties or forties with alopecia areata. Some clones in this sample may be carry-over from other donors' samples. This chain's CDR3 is CSATGGGSEQYF. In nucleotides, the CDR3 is TGCAGTGCAACAGGGGGCGGGAGCGAGCAGTACTTC.